The 3 T cell receptor beta chains in this list originate from one sample, sequenced in a study of shared clonotypes between healthy human individuals. Libraries were prepared by immunoSEQ multiplex PCR; TCRdb keeps only in-frame clonotypes and omits some of them. There are approximately 500,000 clones in the sample; more than 65% occur only once, and approximately 13% lies in the top ten. Sequencing used PBMCs. The origin of the receptors is a middle-aged woman in good health. Some clones in this sample may be carry-over from other donors' samples.

The rearrangement uses TRBV10-3 and TRBJ2-5; no clear D gene. There are 14 residues in the CDR3. The V gene's germline CDR1 is ENHRY and CDR2 SYGVKD. The V end lost 0 bases, the J end lost 9 bases, and 14 bases lay between the germline ends. CDR3 region: CAISESPGEGSQYF. The CDR3 bases are TGTGCCATCAGTGAGTCGCCGGGCGAAGGGTCCCAGTACTTC.

V usage is TRBV30 and J usage is TRBJ2-5; D is undetermined. This CDR3 is built from 13 residues. Germline CDR1 reads GTSNPN; CDR2 reads SVGIG (reference sequence). V was clipped by 0 bases and J by 2 bases, with 7 bases between them. The CDR3 DNA sequence: TGTGCCTGGAGTGTAAACAGACAAGAGACCCAGTACTTC. Amino acid sequence: CAWSVNRQETQYF.

This clone has a count of ten or more. The rearrangement links TRBV7-2 to TRBJ2-1; 7 positions match TRBD2. From germline, CDR1 is SGHTA and CDR2 FQGNSA. The CDR3 sequence is 15 residues long. Trimming cost V 7 bases and J 2 bases; bases outside gene matches: 8. The CDR3 coding sequence is TGTGCCAGCACGGGGGGAACGGGAACCTACAATGAGCAGTTCTTC. It specifies CASTGGTGTYNEQFF.